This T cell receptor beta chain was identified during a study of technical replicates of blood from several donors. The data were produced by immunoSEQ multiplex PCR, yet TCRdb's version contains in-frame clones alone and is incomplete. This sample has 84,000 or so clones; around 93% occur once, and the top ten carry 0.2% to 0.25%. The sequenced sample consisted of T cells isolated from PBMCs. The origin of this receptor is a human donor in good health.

CDR3 sequence reads: CASSRGQGNNQPQHF. DNA of the CDR3: TGTGCCAGCAGCAGAGGACAGGGCAACAATCAGCCCCAGCATTTT. This sequence joins TRBV6-1 and TRBJ1-5; the match to TRBD1 covers 8 bases. Trimming took 6 bases from V and 3 from J; bases not matched to a gene: 7. From germline, CDR1 is MNHNS and CDR2 SASEGT. CDR3 size: 15 residues.